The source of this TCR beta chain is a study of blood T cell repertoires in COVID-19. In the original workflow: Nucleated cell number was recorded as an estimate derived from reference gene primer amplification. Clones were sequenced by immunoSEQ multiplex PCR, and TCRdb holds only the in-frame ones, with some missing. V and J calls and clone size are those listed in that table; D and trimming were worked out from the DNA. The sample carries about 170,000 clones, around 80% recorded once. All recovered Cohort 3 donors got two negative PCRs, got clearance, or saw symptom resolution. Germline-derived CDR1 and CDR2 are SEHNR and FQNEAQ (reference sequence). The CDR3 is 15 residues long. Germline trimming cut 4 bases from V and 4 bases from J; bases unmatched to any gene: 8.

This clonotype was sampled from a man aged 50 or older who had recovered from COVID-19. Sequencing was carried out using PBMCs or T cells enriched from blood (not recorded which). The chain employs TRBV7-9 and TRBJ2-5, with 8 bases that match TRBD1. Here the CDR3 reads CASSSIGQGTETQYF. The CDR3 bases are TGTGCCAGCAGCTCCATCGGACAGGGTACAGAGACCCAGTACTTC. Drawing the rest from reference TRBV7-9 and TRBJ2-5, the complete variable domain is DTGVSQNPRHKITKRGQNVTFRCDPISEHNRLYWYRQTLGQGPEFLTYFQNEAQLEKSRLLSDRFSAERPKGSFSTLEIQRTEQGDSAMYLCASSSIGQGTETQYFGPGTRLLVL.